Shown below are 14 T cell receptor beta chains from a single sample sequenced in a study of blood T cell repertoires in COVID-19. Produced via immunoSEQ multiplex PCR; TCRdb's table is partial and in-frame only. The profile covers tens of thousands of clones, with approximately 85% appearing a single time and roughly 16% taken by the ten largest. Sequencing used peripheral blood. The receptors stem from a human donor in a cohort sampled during active COVID-19.

The V and J genes are TRBV19 and TRBJ1-2, with 10 bases fitting TRBD1. The CDR3 sequence is 15 residues long. Trimming removed 5 bases from V and 2 bases from J; junction bases left unmatched: 5. Germline CDR1 is LNHDA and CDR2 is SQIVND (reference sequence). Here the CDR3 reads CASSGDRGGNYGYTF. The CDR3 nucleotides are TGTGCCAGTAGTGGGGACAGGGGAGGAAACTATGGCTACACCTTC.

The rearrangement joins TRBV19 to TRBJ2-1, with TRBD2 matching 8 bases. J was trimmed by 3 bases and V by 2 bases; bases with no gene match: 3. This CDR3 contains 15 residues. Germline CDR1 LNHDA, CDR2 SQIVND (reference sequence). The CDR3 DNA reads as TGTGCCAGTAGTATAATAGCGGGAAGCTACAATGAGCAGTTCTTC. Its protein product is CASSIIAGSYNEQFF.

This clone was seen only a few times. The chain recombines TRBV5-1 with TRBJ2-1, with 8 nucleotides matching TRBD1. V lost 4 bases, J lost 2 bases, and 5 bases stayed unmatched. The length of the CDR3 is 15 residues. Germline V gene lookup returns CDR1 SGHRS and CDR2 YFSETQ. CDR3 DNA: TGCGCCAGCAGCGCGACAGGGGCCGCCTACAATGAGCAGTTCTTC. Its translation is CASSATGAAYNEQFF.

The rearrangement joins TRBV19 to TRBJ1-5; D call uncertain. The germline V gene has CDR1 LNHDA and CDR2 SQIVND (reference sequence). The CDR3 loop spans 14 amino acids. V shed 7 bases and J shed 7 bases, with 17 bases lying between them. CDR3 residues: CASTSSNRGQPQHF. CDR3 DNA sequence: TGTGCCAGTACCTCCTCAAATCGAGGGCAGCCCCAGCATTTT.

The genes are TRBV7-3 and TRBJ1-1; 12 positions match TRBD1. CDR1 is SGHTA, CDR2 FQGTGA, per germline. The J segment lost 6 bases and the V segment lost 8 bases, leaving 1 base of the junction unmatched. CDR3 size: 12 residues. CDR3 sequence (DNA): TGTGCCAGCGGGACAGGGGGCCCTGAAGCTTTCTTT. It encodes CASGTGGPEAFF. Filled out from reference TRBV7-3 and TRBJ1-1, the complete variable domain reads GAGVSQTPSNKVTEKGKYVELRCDPISGHTALYWYRQSLGQGPEFLIYFQGTGAADDSGLPNDRFFAVRPEGSVSTLKIQRTERGDSAVYLCASGTGGPEAFFGQGTRLTVV.

The chain uses TRBV6-5 and TRBJ1-1; 7 bases are a match to TRBD1. J gave up 5 bases and V 10 bases, and 10 bases lay outside the gene matches. Germline V gene lookup returns CDR1 MNHEY and CDR2 SVGAGI. The CDR3 spans 13 residues. The CDR3 nucleotides read TGTGCCACCAGGGGGGGAATTTGGACTGAAGCTTTCTTT. It translates to CATRGGIWTEAFF.

The chain employs TRBV7-8 and TRBJ2-4; tentatively, D is TRBD2 (6 bases). This CDR3 has 15 residues. V lost 3 bases, J lost 3 bases, and 12 bases lay in between. Germline V gene lookup returns CDR1 SGHVS and CDR2 FQNEAQ. The CDR3 nucleotides read TGTGCCAGCAGCTTTGGCGGGGTTGTCAAAAACATTCAGTACTTC. Residues: CASSFGGVVKNIQYF.

V and J are TRBV7-8 and TRBJ2-5; no definite D call. V was clipped by 1 base and J by 5 bases, with 8 bases between them. This CDR3 has 13 residues. Germline lookup yields CDR1 SGHVS and CDR2 FQNEAQ. The CDR3 sequence is CASSLGFGETQYF. The CDR3 DNA reads as TGTGCCAGCAGCTTAGGGTTCGGGGAGACCCAGTACTTC.

The chain links TRBV3-1 (or the pseudogene TRBV3-2) to TRBJ1-6, with a tentative D call TRBD1 (6 bases). The V and J ends lost 4 bases and 11 bases respectively, with 15 bases between them. The germline V gene encodes CDR1 LGHDT and CDR2 YNNKEL (reference sequence). The CDR3 is made up of 14 amino acids. CDR3 loop: CASSPRVQGPPLHF. CDR3 DNA: TGTGCCAGCAGCCCGAGAGTACAGGGTCCACCCCTCCACTTT.

CDR3 loop: CASSEVNDRVQFF. The CDR3 region has the DNA TGTGCCAGCAGTGAAGTTAACGACAGGGTGCAGTTCTTC. This chain uses TRBV2 with TRBJ2-1; 7 nucleotides match TRBD1. Germline V gene data show CDR1 as SNHLY and CDR2 as FYNNEI. Trimming at V came to 1 base and at J to 12 bases, leaving 6 bases not matched to a gene. CDR3 length: 13 amino acids.

The chain has TRBV19 and TRBJ1-5; tentative D call: TRBD1 (5 bases). Germline loops: CDR1 LNHDA, CDR2 SQIVND (reference sequence). V gave up 7 bases and J gave up 2 bases, with 9 bases separating them. This CDR3 spans 13 amino acids. Written as DNA, the CDR3 is TGTGCCAGTAAAGACAGACGCAATCAGCCCCAGCATTTT. Protein product: CASKDRRNQPQHF.

This clone was recorded a few times. This chain uses TRBV29-1 with TRBJ1-5; D is perhaps TRBD1 (6 bases). Germline loops: CDR1 SQVTM, CDR2 ANQGSEA. Trimming stripped 7 bases from V and 5 bases from J, with 12 bases between. The CDR3 is 12 residues long. CDR3 amino acids: CSAGARDQPQHF. The CDR3 nucleotides read TGCAGCGCGGGGGCGCGGGATCAGCCCCAGCATTTT.

The chain carries TRBV29-1 and TRBJ2-5; 14 nucleotides align to TRBD2. The CDR3 covers 13 residues. CDR1 and CDR2 from the germline V gene are SQVTM and ANQGSEA. V lost 6 bases and J lost 4; bases outside the gene matches: 1. This chain's CDR3 is CSVGTSGRETQYF. The CDR3 DNA sequence: TGCAGCGTCGGGACTAGCGGGAGAGAGACCCAGTACTTC.

This clone was recorded a few times. CDR3: CASSRQGNQPQHF. In DNA form, the CDR3 reads TGTGCCAGCAGCCGTCAGGGCAATCAGCCCCAGCATTTT. The gene calls are TRBV7-2 and TRBJ1-5; D is unclear. The CDR3 runs 13 residues. Germline CDR1 SGHTA, CDR2 FQGNSA. The ends were cut back, 5 bases at V and 2 bases at J, with 7 bases in the middle.